Listed below are T cell receptor beta chains from one sample, sequenced in a study of blood T cells in healthy people across ages. MiXCR, applied by TCRdb to the 5' RACE reads, yields one record per CDR3 protein. The sample yields some 900,000 distinct CDR3 sequences, 45% to 50% seen once. Specimen: blood. The source of these receptors is a man aged 25-45 years in good health. CDR3s include the opening cysteine and the closing phenylalanine or tryptophan. A D gene is named only where the DNA matches it firmly. Clone size is stated in some rows and not others, as once, few, many or a class when expanded.

V	D	size	J	DNA	CDR3
TRBV5-1	NA	NA	TRBJ2-1	TGCGCCAGCAGCCAGAGTTCGGCCAGGGGATACAATGAGCAGTTCTTC	CASSQSSARGYNEQFF
TRBV6-1	TRBD1	once	TRBJ2-1	TGTGCCAGCAGCCTAGACGGACAGGGTTACAATGAGCAGTTCTTC	CASSLDGQGYNEQFF
TRBV29-1	NA	many	TRBJ1-4	TGCAGCGTTGAAGGTCTTGGAGAGTATAATGAAAAACTGTTTTTT	CSVEGLGEYNEKLFF
TRBV6-1	NA	NA	TRBJ1-5	TGTGCCAGCAGCCAGGATGAGGGGTTTACTCAGCCCCAGCATTTT	CASSQDEGFTQPQHF
TRBV20-1	TRBD2	NA	TRBJ2-1	TGCAGTGCTCTTCGGACTAGCGGGGGGACCTACAATGAGCAGTTCTTC	CSALRTSGGTYNEQFF
TRBV11-2	NA	few	TRBJ2-3	TGTGCCAGCGGGAACTTACGGGGGTCCACAGATACGCAGTATTTT	CASGNLRGSTDTQYF
TRBV15	NA	NA	TRBJ2-1	TGTGCCACCAGCAGAGATTGGGTGTACAATGAGCAGTTCTTC	CATSRDWVYNEQFF
TRBV13	NA	NA	TRBJ1-2	TGTGCCAGCAGCTTAGAACAGGCCGAGCATGGCTACACCTTC	CASSLEQAEHGYTF
TRBV2	TRBD1	many	TRBJ2-5	TGTGCCAGCAGTCGACACGGACAGGGTCTCGTTGGCCAAGAGACCCAGTACTTC	CASSRHGQGLVGQETQYF
TRBV20-1	TRBD2	NA	TRBJ2-5	TGCAGTGCTAGGGCGCGGGGGTGGGAGACCCAGTACTTC	CSARARGWETQYF
TRBV9	NA	many	TRBJ2-3	TGTGCCAGCAGCGTAGGGGTAGGGGCTTCAGATACGCAGTATTTT	CASSVGVGASDTQYF
TRBV6-2/TRBV6-3	TRBD1	NA	TRBJ2-5	TGTGCCAGCAGTTACAGGGGACAGGCCCGAATACAAGAGACCCAGTACTTC	CASSYRGQARIQETQYF
TRBV18	TRBD1	few	TRBJ2-7	TGTGCCAGCTCTCCCGGGACAGGGATCACCTACGAGCAGTACTTC	CASSPGTGITYEQYF
TRBV4-1	NA	NA	TRBJ2-2	TGCGCCAGCAGCCAAGATAATATAGGACTGACTTTCACCGGGGAGCTGTTTTTT	CASSQDNIGLTFTGELFF
TRBV2	NA	NA	TRBJ2-7	TGTGCCAGCAGCCCCCTGAACGAGCAGTACTTC	CASSPLNEQYF
TRBV7-8	TRBD1	NA	TRBJ1-4	TGTGCCAGCAGCTTTTCAGGGGGAACTAATGAAAAACTGTTTTTT	CASSFSGGTNEKLFF
TRBV5-4	TRBD1	NA	TRBJ1-1	TGTGCCAGCAGCCCCTTAAAGGGGACAGCGCTGAACACTGAAGCTTTCTTT	CASSPLKGTALNTEAFF
TRBV6-2/TRBV6-3	TRBD2	NA	TRBJ2-3	TGTGCCAGCAGTTTAACCCCTAGCGGGTCCAAGGATACGCAGTATTTT	CASSLTPSGSKDTQYF